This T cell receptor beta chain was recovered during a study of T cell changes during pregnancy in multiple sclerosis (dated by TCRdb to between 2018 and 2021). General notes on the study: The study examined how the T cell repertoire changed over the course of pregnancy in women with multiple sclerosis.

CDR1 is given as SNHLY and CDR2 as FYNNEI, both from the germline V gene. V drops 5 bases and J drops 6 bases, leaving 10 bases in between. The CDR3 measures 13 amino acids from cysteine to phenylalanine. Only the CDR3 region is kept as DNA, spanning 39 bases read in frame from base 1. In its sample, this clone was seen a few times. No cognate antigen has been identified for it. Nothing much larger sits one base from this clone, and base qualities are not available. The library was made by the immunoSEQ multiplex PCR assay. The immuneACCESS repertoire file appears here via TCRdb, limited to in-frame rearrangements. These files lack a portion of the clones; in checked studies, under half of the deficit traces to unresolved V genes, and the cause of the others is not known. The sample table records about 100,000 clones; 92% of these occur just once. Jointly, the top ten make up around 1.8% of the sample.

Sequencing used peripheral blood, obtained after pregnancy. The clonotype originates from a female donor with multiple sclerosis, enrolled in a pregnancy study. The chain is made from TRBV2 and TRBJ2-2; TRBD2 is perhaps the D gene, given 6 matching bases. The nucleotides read TGTGCCAGCAGTTATCGGGAGTCCGGGGAGCTGTTTTTT. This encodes CASSYRESGELFF.